One sample yielded the 2 T cell receptor beta chains listed below, sequenced in a study of shared clonotypes between healthy human individuals. Assay used: immunoSEQ multiplex PCR; TCRdb lists only in-frame clones, some missing. This sample has approximately 1.5 million clones, with roughly 98% found just once. Sequencing was carried out using naive CD4+ T cells sorted from blood. Documented subset: CD45RA+ positively selected. Every receptor here comes from a man younger than 45 in good health.

The rearrangement links TRBV28 to TRBJ1-4; weak D call: TRBD1 (6 bases). The V end was cut by 7 bases, the J end by 7 bases, with 22 bases between. Germline CDR1 and CDR2: MDHEN and SYDVKM. CDR3 size: 16 residues. DNA for the CDR3: TGTGCCAGCATGACTTGGGGGCGCGCGGAGGGTGAAAAACTGTTTTTT. It encodes CASMTWGRAEGEKLFF. The full variable domain, its missing parts supplied by reference TRBV28 and TRBJ1-4, is DVKVTQSSRYLVKRTGEKVFLECVQDMDHENMFWYRQDPGLGLRLIYFSYDVKMKEKGDIPEGYSVSREKKERFSLILESASTNQTSMYLCASMTWGRAEGEKLFFGSGTQLSVL.

In DNA form, the CDR3 reads TGTGCCAGCAGTTTTCTCAGTTCCTCTGGAAACACCATATATTTT. This translates into CASSFLSSSGNTIYF. The chain combines TRBV28 with TRBJ1-3; D unresolved. The CDR3 runs 15 residues. Trimming pared 3 bases from V and 0 bases from J, leaving 9 bases between. Per germline, CDR1 MDHEN and CDR2 SYDVKM. The variable domain in full, completed from reference TRBV28 and TRBJ1-3, reads DVKVTQSSRYLVKRTGEKVFLECVQDMDHENMFWYRQDPGLGLRLIYFSYDVKMKEKGDIPEGYSVSREKKERFSLILESASTNQTSMYLCASSFLSSSGNTIYFGEGSWLTVV.